This T cell receptor (beta chain) was documented in a study of T cells in Graves' hyperthyroidism and ophthalmopathy. TCR beta CDR3 sequences were amplified from RNA transcripts. The HTBI primer set served for first-round RT-PCR of the TCR CDR3. TCRdb processed the multiplex PCR reads anew with MiXCR; each CDR3 protein has one entry. The sample has approximately 400,000 distinct CDR3 sequences; roughly 25% are singletons. Germline V gives CDR1 LGHDT, CDR2 YNNKEL (reference sequence). V shed 5 bases and J shed 7 bases, with 18 bases lying between them. CDR3 size: 15 residues. This clonotype showed up many times.

This sequence originates from a man over 45 with Graves' hyperthyroidism. The chain couples TRBV3-1 to TRBJ2-1, with a possible D match to TRBD2 (6 bases). Source material: blood. The CDR3 bases are TGTGCCAGCAGCTCCTTTTGGGCGGGAACGAATGAGCAGTTCTTC. Residues: CASSSFWAGTNEQFF.